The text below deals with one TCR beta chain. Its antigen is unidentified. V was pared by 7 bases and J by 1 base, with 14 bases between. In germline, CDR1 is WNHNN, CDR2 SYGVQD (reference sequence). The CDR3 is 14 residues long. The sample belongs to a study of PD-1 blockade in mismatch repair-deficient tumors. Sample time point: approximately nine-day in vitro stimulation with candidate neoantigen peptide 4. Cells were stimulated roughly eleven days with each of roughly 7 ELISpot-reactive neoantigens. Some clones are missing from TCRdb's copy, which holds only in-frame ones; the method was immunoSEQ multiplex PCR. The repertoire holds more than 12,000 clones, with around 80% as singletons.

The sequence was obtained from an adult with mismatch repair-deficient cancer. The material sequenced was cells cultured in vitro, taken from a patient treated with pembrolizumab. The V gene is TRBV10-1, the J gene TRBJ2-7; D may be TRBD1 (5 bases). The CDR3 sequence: CASNRLCRSYEQYF. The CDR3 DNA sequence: TGCGCCAGCAACAGGCTCTGCAGATCCTACGAGCAGTACTTC.